This TCR beta chain originates from a study of blood T cell repertoires in COVID-19. Study-wide background: Spain, Italy and the United States supplied samples that represented acute and convalescent COVID-19. Sample material is recorded as cDNA or gDNA derived from T cells, B-cell-depleted T cells, or PBMCs.

The protocol was immunoSEQ multiplex PCR, while the TCRdb copy is restricted to in-frame clones and leaves out a portion. The sample lists hundreds of thousands of clones, roughly 89% occurring once. This sequence was found in a man aged 55-75 years who had recovered from COVID-19. The sample consisted of peripheral blood.

CDR3 DNA sequence: TGTGCCAGCTCACCTGACAGAGGAGCAGATACGCAGTATTTT. Protein sequence: CASSPDRGADTQYF. The J gene is TRBJ2-3, the V gene TRBV18; D possibly corresponds to TRBD1 (5 bases). CDR3 size: 14 residues. Looked up from germline, CDR1 is KGHSH and CDR2 is LQKENI. The V gene lost 3 bases and the J gene lost 4 bases, with 11 bases spanning the gap.